The clone carrying this T cell receptor (beta chain) was seen once. TCRdb's copy holds only in-frame clones and misses some; the assay was immunoSEQ multiplex PCR. This table has hundreds of thousands of clones, roughly 88% appearing once. The sample is drawn from a study of blood T cell repertoires in COVID-19. Germline CDR1 reads SGHAT; CDR2 reads FQDESV (reference sequence). CDR3 size: 13 residues. V gave up 5 bases and J gave up 1 base, with 8 bases separating them. The sequencing sample was made of peripheral blood. This receptor was obtained from a human donor in a cohort sampled during active COVID-19. This chain links TRBV11-1 with TRBJ1-2; the D is unclear. The CDR3 loop is CASSVRNNYGYTF. For the CDR3, the DNA is TGTGCCAGCAGCGTCAGGAATAACTATGGCTACACCTTC.